This T cell receptor beta chain was obtained from a study of blood T cell repertoires in COVID-19. Study background: The samples span acute and convalescent COVID-19 from the United States, Italy and Spain. The cDNA or gDNA used as material had been derived from T cells, B-cell-depleted T cells, or PBMCs.

V lost 3 bases, J lost 1 base, and 19 bases lay in between. The germline V gene has CDR1 LGHDT and CDR2 YNNKEL (reference sequence). The CDR3 consists of 17 residues. Authors' processing steps: From reference gene primer amplification, estimates of nucleated cell counts were derived. Data came from immunoSEQ multiplex PCR; TCRdb stores just in-frame clones and leaves some out. The V and J calls and clone size come from that table; D and trimming were worked out from the DNA. The data show over 55,000 clones, roughly 71% seen once. The clonotype comes from a human donor in a cohort sampled during active COVID-19. This sequence joins TRBV3-1 (or the pseudogene TRBV3-2) and TRBJ2-7, with a possible D match to TRBD2 (5 bases). Sequencing input: peripheral blood. The CDR3 DNA reads TGTGCCAGCAGCCAGGGGAGCCCAGGCCAAGGGTCCTACGAGCAGTACTTC. Encoded protein: CASSQGSPGQGSYEQYF.